These 10 T cell receptor beta chains were sequenced from one sample in a study of T cell repertoires in cytomegalovirus infection. These receptors have no identified antigens. Each CDR3 protein gets one entry after TCRdb re-called the reads with MiXCR. Of under 90,000 distinct CDR3 sequences listed, under 25% were seen once; the top ten hold around three quarters. Sequences were obtained from PBMCs, sequenced either directly or after in vitro stimulation (not recorded which). The receptors stem from a human donor in good health (CMV status not recorded). Some clones in this sample may be carry-over from other donors' samples.

This clonotype was observed many times. The V call is TRBV7-9, the J call TRBJ1-1; D uncertain. The germline V gene has CDR1 SEHNR and CDR2 FQNEAQ (reference sequence). The CDR3 length is 13 residues. V was clipped by 4 bases and J by 4 bases, with 10 bases between them. The CDR3 DNA sequence: TGTGCCAGCAGCTCTACGTTCGGCACTGAAGCTTTCTTT. This codes for CASSSTFGTEAFF.

The chain couples TRBV19 to TRBJ2-5, with TRBD2 matching over 7 bases. This CDR3 region has 15 residues. Germline CDR1 reads LNHDA; CDR2 reads SQIVND (reference sequence). With 8 bases clipped from V and 4 bases from J, the junction kept 13 bases outside the gene matches. The CDR3 DNA reads as TGTGCCAGTTCTCCCTCTTGGGGAGGGGCAGAGACCCAGTACTTC. This translates into CASSPSWGGAETQYF.

The chain carries TRBV4-1 and TRBJ2-5; D perhaps matches TRBD2 (6 bases). Germline CDR1 MGHRA, CDR2 YSYEKL. Trimming pared 0 bases from V and 5 bases from J, leaving 13 bases between. The CDR3 sequence is 15 residues long. DNA of the CDR3: TGCGCCAGCAGCCAAGAAGGCGGGATCGGGGAGACCCAGTACTTC. Protein product: CASSQEGGIGETQYF.

V is TRBV6-2 or TRBV6-3 and J is TRBJ2-3; D unclear. This CDR3 comprises 15 residues. CDR1 is MNHEY, CDR2 SVGEGT, per germline. Trimming cost V 0 bases and J 2 bases, with 9 bases left between them. The CDR3 loop is CASSYSRGNTDTQYF. The DNA for the CDR3 is TGTGCCAGCAGTTACTCTCGTGGAAACACAGATACGCAGTATTTT.

The chain uses TRBV27 and TRBJ1-2, with D possibly matching TRBD1 (5 bases). This CDR3 spans 13 amino acids. Trimming left V 3 bases short and J 2 bases short, with 7 bases between. The germline V gene encodes CDR1 MNHEY and CDR2 SMNVEV (reference sequence). The CDR3 DNA follows: TGTGCCAGCAGTTTTGAGGGGAACTATGGCTACACCTTC. Protein sequence: CASSFEGNYGYTF.

In its sample, this clonotype was seen a few times. The chain couples TRBV14 to TRBJ1-4; D is undetermined. CDR1 is SGHDN and CDR2 is FVKESK in the germline V gene. The CDR3 loop spans 14 amino acids. The ends were cut back, 4 bases at V and 7 bases at J, with 13 bases in the middle. CDR3 sequence reads: CASSPIKGGEKLFF. CDR3 nucleotide sequence: TGTGCCAGCAGCCCTATAAAGGGAGGTGAAAAACTGTTTTTT.

This clonotype was seen a handful of times. The chain couples TRBV4-1 to TRBJ2-1; no reliable D call. Trimming shortened V by 4 bases and J by 0 bases, and 13 bases separated the two germline ends. Germline lookup yields CDR1 MGHRA and CDR2 YSYEKL. The CDR3 runs to 16 residues. As DNA, the CDR3 is TGCGCCAGCAGCCCGTTCGTAGCAGGCTCCTACAATGAGCAGTTCTTC. This sequence encodes CASSPFVAGSYNEQFF.

V gene TRBV11-2 combines with J gene TRBJ2-7, with TRBD1 matching over 7 bases. Trimming cost V 5 bases and J 4 bases; bases outside gene matches: 8. This CDR3 has 14 amino acids. CDR1 is SGHAT, CDR2 FQNNGV, per germline. CDR3 in DNA: TGTGCCAGCAGCCCTCAGACAGGGACGTACGAGCAGTACTTC. Protein: CASSPQTGTYEQYF.

This clonotype was observed a single time. The rearrangement uses TRBV10-1 and TRBJ1-2; D is unresolved. The CDR3 sequence is 11 residues long. Per germline, CDR1 WNHNN and CDR2 SYGVQD (reference sequence). Deletions cut 6 bases from V and 6 bases from J, with 8 bases between. For the CDR3, the DNA is TGCGCCAGCAGCAATGGGGATGGCTACACCTTC. It translates to CASSNGDGYTF.

This clonotype was seen a handful of times. The chain couples TRBV6-5 to TRBJ2-1, with TRBD1 identical over 9 bases. With 2 bases clipped from V and 3 bases from J, the junction kept 5 bases outside the gene matches. The CDR3 runs 16 residues. Germline V CDR1 and CDR2: MNHEY, SVGAGI. The CDR3 DNA follows: TGTGCCAGCAGTTACGTACAGGGGGCCTACTACAATGAGCAGTTCTTC. Amino acid sequence: CASSYVQGAYYNEQFF.